A selection of T cell receptor beta chains follows, all from one sample in a study of T-cell memory formation after mild COVID-19. MiXCR, run by TCRdb on the 5' RACE reads, gives a single entry per CDR3 protein. Among 300,000 or so distinct CDR3 sequences listed, about 16% were seen once. Sequencing was carried out using PBMCs or a T cell subset sorted from them (not recorded which). The receptors stem from a man in his late teens or twenties who had mild COVID-19 (a few samples of this study predate the infection). Cell type and time point are not known. Each CDR3 is given without its conserved first and last residue.

CDR3aa: ASSLQGRDTGELF
j_gene: TRBJ2-2
v_gene: TRBV9

CDR3aa: ASSPQAGRGTGELF
j_gene: TRBJ2-2
v_gene: TRBV4-3

CDR3aa: ASSRRGTALQETQY
j_gene: TRBJ2-5
v_gene: TRBV2

CDR3aa: ASSQDLDSNQPQH
j_gene: TRBJ1-5
v_gene: TRBV4-2

CDR3aa: AWSVRTGTGYT
j_gene: TRBJ1-2
v_gene: TRBV30

CDR3aa: ASSSTGGSADTQY
j_gene: TRBJ2-3
v_gene: TRBV7-2

CDR3aa: ASSPQYSYNEQF
j_gene: TRBJ2-1
v_gene: TRBV7-8

CDR3aa: ASSYSAGQGGYT
j_gene: TRBJ1-2
v_gene: TRBV6-2/TRBV6-3

CDR3aa: ASTSYPGLARTDTQY
j_gene: TRBJ2-3
v_gene: TRBV7-9

CDR3aa: ASSQDPTGSYEQY
j_gene: TRBJ2-7
v_gene: TRBV4-2

CDR3aa: ASSLDISETQY
j_gene: TRBJ2-5
v_gene: TRBV11-2

CDR3aa: ASSFFTDSPLH
j_gene: TRBJ1-6
v_gene: TRBV12-3/TRBV12-4

CDR3aa: ASSGTDSPLH
j_gene: TRBJ1-6
v_gene: TRBV6-1

CDR3aa: ASSPLQWGEAF
j_gene: TRBJ1-1
v_gene: TRBV18

CDR3aa: SARRGQGAGTGELF
j_gene: TRBJ2-2
v_gene: TRBV20-1

CDR3aa: ASSVQTGNTGELF
j_gene: TRBJ2-2
v_gene: TRBV7-2

CDR3aa: ATSRAVGWNEQF
j_gene: TRBJ2-1
v_gene: TRBV15

CDR3aa: ASSEGQPTEAF
j_gene: TRBJ1-1
v_gene: TRBV5-1

CDR3aa: ASSYSPWTLFYEQY
j_gene: TRBJ2-7
v_gene: TRBV6-6

CDR3aa: ASSGTASGANVLT
j_gene: TRBJ2-6
v_gene: TRBV5-1

CDR3aa: ASSLQRGRADTQY
j_gene: TRBJ2-3
v_gene: TRBV7-3

CDR3aa: ASGYRAGANVLT
j_gene: TRBJ2-6
v_gene: TRBV27

CDR3aa: ASSYYGGRAGELF
j_gene: TRBJ2-2
v_gene: TRBV6-2/TRBV6-3

CDR3aa: ASSPGVGNTDTQY
j_gene: TRBJ2-3
v_gene: TRBV7-7

CDR3aa: ASRRTGERSPLH
j_gene: TRBJ1-6
v_gene: TRBV5-1

CDR3aa: ASSTHLAGRQETQY
j_gene: TRBJ2-5
v_gene: TRBV11-2

CDR3aa: SSRTSMGGNEQF
j_gene: TRBJ2-1
v_gene: TRBV29-1

CDR3aa: ASANGQGVPQH
j_gene: TRBJ1-5
v_gene: TRBV27

CDR3aa: ASSLGWKRQEGWGNTIY
j_gene: TRBJ1-3
v_gene: TRBV12-3/TRBV12-4

CDR3aa: ASSLWGYSNQPQH
j_gene: TRBJ1-5
v_gene: TRBV7-2

CDR3aa: ASSHADRGAYEQY
j_gene: TRBJ2-7
v_gene: TRBV7-9

CDR3aa: ASSFQGSSGGAEETQY
j_gene: TRBJ2-5
v_gene: TRBV5-8

CDR3aa: ASSQEYRDETQY
j_gene: TRBJ2-5
v_gene: TRBV4-2

CDR3aa: ASSVTGTGISPLH
j_gene: TRBJ1-6
v_gene: TRBV28

CDR3aa: ASSQQTGPYEQY
j_gene: TRBJ2-7
v_gene: TRBV7-2

CDR3aa: ASSQTTSGLSDTQY
j_gene: TRBJ2-3
v_gene: TRBV4-3

CDR3aa: ASSPGRGFPDQPQH
j_gene: TRBJ1-5
v_gene: TRBV6-2/TRBV6-3

CDR3aa: ASSLAPKTTNEKLF
j_gene: TRBJ1-4
v_gene: TRBV7-6

CDR3aa: ASSQSNRRGPYEQY
j_gene: TRBJ2-7
v_gene: TRBV4-1

CDR3aa: ASSVGNRVGSPLH
j_gene: TRBJ1-6
v_gene: TRBV9

CDR3aa: ASRAGGTTDTQY
j_gene: TRBJ2-3
v_gene: TRBV9

CDR3aa: ASTEGSGNQPQH
j_gene: TRBJ1-5
v_gene: TRBV6-6

CDR3aa: ASRTGATEAF
j_gene: TRBJ1-1
v_gene: TRBV27

CDR3aa: ASLFSTDTQY
j_gene: TRBJ2-3
v_gene: TRBV12-3/TRBV12-4

CDR3aa: ASSQEALGRTEAF
j_gene: TRBJ1-1
v_gene: TRBV4-3

CDR3aa: SARDLTGARGYT
j_gene: TRBJ1-2
v_gene: TRBV20-1

CDR3aa: ASSALFYNEQF
j_gene: TRBJ2-1
v_gene: TRBV12-3/TRBV12-4

CDR3aa: ASSQDWSGAVGYT
j_gene: TRBJ1-2
v_gene: TRBV4-2

CDR3aa: ASSQLTSEGTDTQY
j_gene: TRBJ2-3
v_gene: TRBV5-1

CDR3aa: ASSSTPGVGNTIY
j_gene: TRBJ1-3
v_gene: TRBV6-5

CDR3aa: AISGGTSGGAEQF
j_gene: TRBJ2-1
v_gene: TRBV10-3

CDR3aa: ASSSRWAGSSGNTIY
j_gene: TRBJ1-3
v_gene: TRBV11-2

CDR3aa: SAPPGGRAEDTQY
j_gene: TRBJ2-3
v_gene: TRBV20-1

CDR3aa: ASSLMGEKLF
j_gene: TRBJ1-4
v_gene: TRBV12-3/TRBV12-4